This T cell receptor beta chain was retrieved from a study of blood T cell repertoires in COVID-19. Overall study context: There were acute and convalescent COVID-19 samples, and they came from the United States, Italy and Spain.

In the source study's methods: Nucleated cell number was recorded as an estimate derived from reference gene primer amplification. Sequenced by immunoSEQ multiplex PCR; TCRdb stores in-frame clones only, minus some. The V and J calls and clone size come from that table; D and trimming were worked out from the DNA. In the table there are 90,000 to 150,000 clones, over 65% of which are singletons. The CDR3 is 14 amino acids. Germline CDR1 reads LNHDA; CDR2 reads SQIVND (reference sequence). Trimming took 9 bases from V and 8 from J, leaving 20 bases between them. Sequencing was carried out using peripheral blood. The sequence derives from a man aged 70 or older with acute or convalescent COVID-19. The genes are TRBV19 and TRBJ2-1; D may be TRBD2 (6 bases). The CDR3, as DNA: TGTGCCAGCTCCCCCACCGGGACGGGGGATGAGCAGTTCTTC. The encoded protein is CASSPTGTGDEQFF.